Listed here are 23 T cell receptor beta chains from one sample, sequenced in a study of cytomegalovirus exposure and HLA in healthy donors. Primers for the PCR totalled 60 Vbeta and 13 Jbeta. The repertoire was sequenced with immunoSEQ multiplex PCR; TCRdb's copy has only in-frame clones and lacks some. Here the sample spans roughly 130,000 clones, roughly 74% being singletons. Input material: PBMCs. The source of these receptors is a woman aged 50 to 60 in good health and CMV-seropositive.

The count of this clone is one. The rearrangement joins TRBV18 to TRBJ2-7; weak D call: TRBD1 (6 bases). V lost 2 bases and J 5 bases, leaving 16 bases between the germline ends. Germline values: CDR1 KGHSH, CDR2 LQKENI. The CDR3 spans 15 residues. The CDR3 is CASSPSQGNRDEQYF. The CDR3 bases are TGTGCCAGCTCACCAAGCCAGGGGAACCGAGACGAGCAGTACTTC.

This chain uses TRBV19 with TRBJ2-7; 7 bases are shared with TRBD1. In germline, CDR1 is LNHDA, CDR2 SQIVND (reference sequence). CDR3 length equals 14 residues. V lost 6 bases, J lost 3 bases, and 8 bases stayed unmatched. The CDR3 nucleotides read TGTGCCAGTAGCATTACGGGACAGATCTACGAGCAGTACTTC. As protein: CASSITGQIYEQYF.

The gene calls are TRBV7-6 and TRBJ1-1; 7 bases fit TRBD1. Unmatched junction bases numbered 6, after V lost 3 bases and J lost 5 bases. The CDR3 sequence is 14 residues long. CDR1 is SGHVS and CDR2 is FNYEAQ in the germline V gene. CDR3 DNA sequence: TGTGCCAGCAGCTTGAGGGGGCTGGGGACTGAAGCTTTCTTT. It specifies CASSLRGLGTEAFF.

This rearrangement joins TRBV19 to TRBJ1-4; weak D call: TRBD1 (6 bases). The germline V gene has CDR1 LNHDA and CDR2 SQIVND (reference sequence). V lost 5 bases to trimming and J lost 5 bases, with 21 bases between them. The CDR3 consists of 17 residues. The CDR3 bases are TGTGCCAGTAGTGTCAGAAGGGGGTCGGGATCGAATGAAAAACTGTTTTTT. This translates into CASSVRRGSGSNEKLFF.

The chain is built from TRBV6-6 and TRBJ2-1, with 9 bases lining up with TRBD2. Unmatched junction bases numbered 6, after V lost 7 bases and J lost 2 bases. Germline V gene data show CDR1 as MNHNY and CDR2 as SVGAGI (reference sequence). CDR3 length: 15 amino acids. CDR3 protein: CASIQSGGTYNEQFF. For the CDR3, the DNA is TGTGCCAGCATCCAAAGCGGGGGGACCTACAATGAGCAGTTCTTC.

In its sample, this clone was seen once. The CDR3 coding sequence is TGTGCCAGCAGGTCGACCCCAGGGTCCGGAAACACCATATATTTT. Translation: CASRSTPGSGNTIYF. This chain joins TRBV6-5 and TRBJ1-3, with a possible D match to TRBD1 (5 bases). Germline CDR1 and CDR2: MNHEY and SVGAGI. Trimming shortened V by 6 bases and J by 4 bases, and 16 bases separated the two germline ends. This CDR3 comprises 15 residues.

This chain uses TRBV2 with TRBJ1-5, with a tentative D call TRBD1 (6 bases). CDR3 size: 14 residues. The germline V gene encodes CDR1 SNHLY and CDR2 FYNNEI. V was trimmed by 5 bases and J by 3 bases, leaving 11 bases between them. CDR3 loop: CASSMDRSNQPQHF. The CDR3 DNA reads TGTGCCAGCAGTATGGACAGATCCAATCAGCCCCAGCATTTT.

V gene TRBV7-9 combines with J gene TRBJ1-6, with D hard to call. The CDR3 contains 16 residues. V was trimmed by 7 bases and J by 0 bases, leaving 13 bases between them. Looked up from germline, CDR1 is SEHNR and CDR2 is FQNEAQ (reference sequence). The CDR3 nucleotides are TGTGCCAGCATTGACGCCTCTAGCTCCTATAATTCACCCCTCCACTTT. It codes for CASIDASSSYNSPLHF.

The chain links TRBV19 to TRBJ2-1, with 11 nucleotides matching TRBD2. The CDR3 sequence is 15 residues long. Germline V CDR1 and CDR2: LNHDA, SQIVND (reference sequence). V shed 6 bases, J shed 4 bases, and the junction held 5 bases outside the gene matches. CDR3 nucleotide sequence: TGTGCCAGTAGCCCCACTAGCGGGGGTTACAATGAGCAGTTCTTC. Protein product: CASSPTSGGYNEQFF.

This clone showed up just a few times. This chain joins TRBV30 and TRBJ2-1; D might be TRBD2 (6 bases). V lost 4 bases and J lost 7, with 8 bases in between. Germline CDR1 and CDR2: GTSNPN and SVGIG (reference sequence). This CDR3 contains 11 residues. CDR3 residues: CAWIGGNEQFF. In DNA, the CDR3 is TGTGCCTGGATCGGGGGAAATGAGCAGTTCTTC.

The chain has TRBV7-8 and TRBJ2-7; TRBD1 matches 7 bases. The V gene end was trimmed by 5 bases and the J gene end by 3 bases; junction bases not matched to a gene: 7. The CDR3 is 14 residues long. CDR1 is SGHVS and CDR2 is FQNEAQ in the germline V gene. The CDR3 DNA follows: TGTGCCAGCAGCAGAGGGACAGCCCGCTACGAGCAGTACTTC. As protein: CASSRGTARYEQYF.

V is TRBV27 and J is TRBJ2-7, with D possibly being TRBD1 (6 bases). The germline V and J ends were trimmed by 6 bases and 3 bases, with 12 bases remaining between them. The CDR3 contains 13 residues. CDR1 is MNHEY, CDR2 SMNVEV, per germline (reference sequence). CDR3 in DNA: TGTGCCAGCAGGCCAGGGGTCAACTACGAGCAGTACTTC. It specifies CASRPGVNYEQYF.

The V gene is TRBV11-2, the J gene TRBJ1-5; TRBD1 is a possible D gene (5 bases). Germline V gene lookup returns CDR1 SGHAT and CDR2 FQNNGV. V shed 4 bases and J shed 4 bases, with 8 bases lying between them. CDR3 size: 13 residues. The CDR3: CASSSDRNQPQHF. Written as DNA, the CDR3 is TGTGCCAGCAGCTCTGACAGAAATCAGCCCCAGCATTTT.

The rearrangement links TRBV5-4 to TRBJ1-6, with D unresolved. Trimming took 2 bases from V and 18 from J, leaving 12 bases between them. The length of the CDR3 is 11 residues. CDR1 is SGHNT, CDR2 YYREEE, per germline (reference sequence). CDR3 DNA: TGTGCCAGCAGCTTTGGGGAGGATCACCACTTT. Its protein is CASSFGEDHHF. The variable domain in full, completed from reference TRBV5-4 and TRBJ1-6, reads ETGVTQSPTHLIKTRGQQVTLRCSSQSGHNTVSWYQQALGQGPQFIFQYYREEENGRGNFPPRFSGLQFPNYSSELNVNALELDDSALYLCASSFGEDHHFGNGTRLTVT.

This clone was counted only a few times. The V and J genes are TRBV19 and TRBJ1-2; D not resolved. With 0 bases removed from V and 8 bases from J, the gap between germline ends came to 19 bases. The CDR3 spans 16 residues. Per the germline V gene, CDR1 is LNHDA and CDR2 is SQIVND (reference sequence). The CDR3 spells CASSIDGRRGRGGYTF. CDR3 sequence (DNA): TGTGCCAGTAGTATAGATGGTCGGCGTGGCCGAGGGGGCTACACCTTC.

This chain uses TRBV5-1 with TRBJ2-3; 10 positions match TRBD1. The CDR3 is 17 amino acids. The germline gives CDR1 SGHRS, CDR2 YFSETQ. The ends lost 8 bases at V and 2 bases at J; junction bases unmatched: 14. CDR3 sequence reads: CASLGTGATTHTDTQYF. The CDR3, as DNA: TGCGCCAGTCTCGGGACAGGGGCCACTACCCACACAGATACGCAGTATTTT.

The chain carries TRBV4-3 and TRBJ1-4; tentative D call: TRBD1 (6 bases). The CDR3 loop spans 15 amino acids. The V end was cut by 0 bases, the J end by 6 bases, with 11 bases between. CDR1 LGHNA and CDR2 YSLEER come from the germline V gene. The CDR3 DNA is TGCGCCAGCAGCCAAGACAGGGGACGGTATGAAAAACTGTTTTTT. It translates to CASSQDRGRYEKLFF.

The V gene is TRBV7-2, the J gene TRBJ1-5; D is unresolved. V lost 1 base and J 10 bases, leaving 11 bases between the germline ends. The CDR3 length is 13 residues. Germline CDR1 is SGHTA and CDR2 is FQGNSA. The CDR3 DNA reads as TGTGCCAGCAGCTTAGGCGCGGTGAGACCCCAGCATTTT. Translated, it gives CASSLGAVRPQHF.

This chain joins TRBV19 and TRBJ1-1; 9 bases align to TRBD1. The CDR3 length is 15 residues. Germline CDR1 reads LNHDA; CDR2 reads SQIVND (reference sequence). After removal of 7 bases from V and 1 base from J, the junction contained 7 bases not matched to a gene. The CDR3 nucleotides are TGTGCCAGTACAACCGGGACAGGGCAGAACACTGAAGCTTTCTTT. Amino acid sequence: CASTTGTGQNTEAFF.

The chain recombines TRBV2 with TRBJ2-7; 14 nucleotides align to TRBD2. With V trimmed by 6 bases and J by 6 bases, 10 bases remained unmatched. The CDR3 sequence is 16 residues long. The germline CDR1 and CDR2 sequences are SNHLY and FYNNEI. CDR3: CASSREGTSGGAEQYF. Here the CDR3 DNA reads TGTGCCAGCAGCCGAGAAGGGACTAGCGGGGGCGCCGAGCAGTACTTC. Combining the CDR3 with reference TRBV2 and TRBJ2-7 gives the whole variable domain EPEVTQTPSHQVTQMGQEVILRCVPISNHLYFYWYRQILGQKVEFLVSFYNNEISEKSEIFDDQFSVERPDGSNFTLKIRSTKLEDSAMYFCASSREGTSGGAEQYFGPGTRLTVT.

V is TRBV30 and J is TRBJ1-1; D is ambiguous. V was clipped by 7 bases and J by 1 base, with 10 bases between them. Germline V gene data show CDR1 as GTSNPN and CDR2 as SVGIG (reference sequence). The CDR3 runs to 12 residues. CDR3 sequence: CASRGSNTEAFF. The CDR3 DNA reads as TGTGCCTCAAGAGGCTCGAACACTGAAGCTTTCTTT.

This clone appeared a few times. This chain uses TRBV18 with TRBJ2-7, with 8 bases that match TRBD1. This CDR3 contains 17 residues. Germline CDR1 reads KGHSH; CDR2 reads LQKENI. V trimming: 6 bases; J trimming: 1 base; junction bases outside the gene matches: 14. The CDR3 coding sequence is TGTGCCAGCTCTCCCAAGACCGGGACAGGAGGGTCCTACGAGCAGTACTTC. Protein product: CASSPKTGTGGSYEQYF.

The gene calls are TRBV29-1 and TRBJ1-3, with 7 bases identical to TRBD1. The CDR3 runs 14 residues. Looked up from germline, CDR1 is SQVTM and CDR2 is ANQGSEA. V was clipped by 3 bases and J by 0 bases; unmatched bases: 2. The CDR3 spells CSVDGQDSGNTIYF. In nucleotides, the CDR3 is TGCAGCGTTGATGGACAGGACTCTGGAAACACCATATATTTT.